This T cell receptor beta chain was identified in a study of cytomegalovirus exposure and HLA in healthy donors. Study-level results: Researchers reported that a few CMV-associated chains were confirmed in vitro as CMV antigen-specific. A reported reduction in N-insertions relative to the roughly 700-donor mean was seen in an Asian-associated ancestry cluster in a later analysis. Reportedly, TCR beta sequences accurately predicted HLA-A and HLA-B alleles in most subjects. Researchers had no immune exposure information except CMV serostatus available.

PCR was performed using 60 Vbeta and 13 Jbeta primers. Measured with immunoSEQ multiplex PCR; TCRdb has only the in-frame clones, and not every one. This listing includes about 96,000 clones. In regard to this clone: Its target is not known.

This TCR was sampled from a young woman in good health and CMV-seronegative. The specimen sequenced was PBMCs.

Here the CDR3 reads CSVEDPQGSDYEQYF. CDR3 sequence (DNA): TGCAGCGTTGAAGATCCCCAGGGCAGCGACTACGAGCAGTACTTC. The chain has TRBV29-1 and TRBJ2-7; D possibly corresponds to TRBD1 (5 bases). There are 15 residues in the CDR3. Trimming removed 0 bases at V and 3 bases at J, with 15 bases between. The germline V gene encodes CDR1 SQVTM and CDR2 ANQGSEA.